The 27 T cell receptor beta chains presented below share a single source sample, sequenced in a study of blood T cell repertoires in COVID-19. TCRdb's copy holds only in-frame clones and misses some; the assay was immunoSEQ multiplex PCR. The sample lists 120,000 to 150,000 clones; roughly 80% were seen once. The sample comprised peripheral blood. The source is a human donor in a cohort sampled during active COVID-19.

The rearrangement joins TRBV14 to TRBJ1-4; perhaps TRBD1 as D (6 bases). This CDR3 region has 13 residues. CDR1 SGHDN and CDR2 FVKESK come from the germline V gene. The V gene lost 2 bases and the J gene lost 8 bases, with 9 bases spanning the gap. The CDR3 here is CASSQQGREKLFF. Here the CDR3 DNA reads TGTGCCAGCAGCCAACAGGGGCGGGAAAAACTGTTTTTT.

The J gene is TRBJ2-3, the V gene TRBV11-3; D is uncertain. The V gene lost 0 bases and the J gene lost 1 base, with 14 bases spanning the gap. CDR3 length: 17 amino acids. From germline, CDR1 is SGHNT and CDR2 YENEEA. CDR3 protein: CASSLDGLVCRTDTQYF. The CDR3 nucleotides are TGTGCCAGCAGCTTAGATGGCCTGGTGTGCCGCACAGATACGCAGTATTTT.

A single count supports this clone. The chain links TRBV28 to TRBJ2-1; 8 bases align to TRBD2. CDR3 length equals 16 residues. V gave up 7 bases and J gave up 0 bases; unmatched junction bases: 8. Germline V gives CDR1 MDHEN, CDR2 SYDVKM. CDR3 nucleotides: TGTGCCAGCATAACCAGCGGGGGCCTCTCCTACAATGAGCAGTTCTTC. Amino acid sequence: CASITSGGLSYNEQFF.

The chain combines TRBV27 with TRBJ1-1, with 10 bases lining up with TRBD1. This CDR3 is built from 14 residues. Germline loops: CDR1 MNHEY, CDR2 SMNVEV (reference sequence). V lost 5 bases and J lost 4; bases outside the gene matches: 4. DNA of the CDR3: TGTGCCAGCAGTCGAAGGACAGGGGGCACTGAAGCTTTCTTT. Translation gives CASSRRTGGTEAFF.

The V call is TRBV3-1 (or the pseudogene TRBV3-2), the J call TRBJ2-6; 8 nucleotides agree with TRBD1. The CDR3 runs 16 residues. V shed 6 bases, J shed 3 bases, and the junction held 7 bases outside the gene matches. Germline CDR1 reads LGHDT; CDR2 reads YNNKEL (reference sequence). The CDR3 loop is CASRGQGLNGANVLTF. The CDR3 bases are TGTGCCAGCAGAGGACAGGGTTTAAATGGGGCCAACGTCCTGACTTTC.

The chain is built from TRBV6-5 and TRBJ2-7; TRBD1 matches at 12 bases. The CDR3 spans 15 residues. Per the germline V gene, CDR1 is MNHEY and CDR2 is SVGAGI. The ends lost 4 bases at V and 7 bases at J; junction bases unmatched: 8. DNA for the CDR3: TGTGCCAGCAGTTCGCCGGGACAGGGGGCGGAAGAGCAGTACTTC. This translates into CASSSPGQGAEEQYF.

The V call is TRBV15, the J call TRBJ2-3, with D perhaps TRBD1 (5 bases). Germline assignment: CDR1 LNHNV and CDR2 YYDKDF (reference sequence). The CDR3 extends over 16 amino acids. V was clipped by 4 bases and J by 0 bases, with 14 bases between them. The CDR3, as DNA: TGTGCCACCAGCACTAGACAGTCATTAAGCACAGATACGCAGTATTTT. It translates to CATSTRQSLSTDTQYF.

This clone was counted between two and nine times. The rearrangement uses TRBV20-1 and TRBJ1-5; D is perhaps TRBD1 (5 bases). This CDR3 has 14 amino acids. Germline V CDR1 and CDR2: DFQATT, SNEGSKA (reference sequence). V was pared by 3 bases and J by 0 bases, with 9 bases between. Written as DNA, the CDR3 is TGCAGTGCTAGTCCAGGGCATAGCAATCAGCCCCAGCATTTT. This encodes CSASPGHSNQPQHF.

V usage is TRBV7-2 and J usage is TRBJ2-1, with no clear D. The CDR3 contains 15 residues. CDR1 and CDR2 (germline): SGHTA, FQGNSA. Trimming left V 5 bases short and J 0 bases short, with 11 bases between. CDR3 amino acids: CASSPTSSSYNEQFF. CDR3 nucleotides: TGTGCCAGCAGCCCGACTTCGAGCTCCTACAATGAGCAGTTCTTC.

The genes are TRBV9 and TRBJ2-2, with no clear D. V was clipped by 0 bases and J by 0 bases, with 9 bases between them. The germline gives CDR1 SGDLS, CDR2 YYNGEE. CDR3 length equals 16 residues. The DNA for the CDR3 is TGTGCCAGCAGCGTAGATCCGGTCGCGAACACCGGGGAGCTGTTTTTT. This gives the protein CASSVDPVANTGELFF.

The rearrangement joins TRBV6-6 to TRBJ2-1; D perhaps matches TRBD2 (5 bases). Germline V gene sequence: CDR1 MNHNY, CDR2 SVGAGI (reference sequence). The CDR3 has 14 amino acids. The germline V and J ends were trimmed by 4 bases and 7 bases, with 14 bases remaining between them. The CDR3 nucleotides read TGTGCCAGCAGTTCCCCCCATCGGGGAAATGAGCAGTTCTTC. It is translated as CASSSPHRGNEQFF.

The chain combines TRBV29-1 with TRBJ2-7, with 7 bases lining up with TRBD1. The CDR3 is made up of 13 amino acids. From germline, CDR1 is SQVTM and CDR2 ANQGSEA. V lost 4 bases to trimming and J lost 2 bases; unmatched junction nucleotides: 5. The DNA for the CDR3 is TGCAGCGTTGGACAGGGCGCGACCTACGAGCAGTACTTC. Protein sequence: CSVGQGATYEQYF.

This clone was counted between two and nine times. This rearrangement joins TRBV13 to TRBJ1-6; 9 nucleotides match TRBD1. Germline V gene sequence: CDR1 PRHDT, CDR2 FYEKMQ (reference sequence). V shed 5 bases and J 8 bases; nucleotides not matched to a gene: 16. The CDR3 runs 18 residues. DNA of the CDR3: TGTGCCAGCAGCCCAAGTCCGGGACAGGGTAAAGGGTATTCACCCCTCCACTTT. It yields the protein CASSPSPGQGKGYSPLHF.

The table lists this clone with a count of one. V and J are TRBV14 and TRBJ1-4; 9 bases fit TRBD1. This CDR3 region has 16 residues. Germline CDR1 and CDR2: SGHDN and FVKESK. Trimming removed 3 bases from V and 8 bases from J; junction bases left unmatched: 10. CDR3 sequence reads: CASSHLSGTGNEKLFF. Here the CDR3 DNA reads TGTGCCAGCAGCCATCTTAGCGGGACAGGGAACGAAAAACTGTTTTTT.

V is TRBV7-6 and J is TRBJ2-3, with 12 bases identical to TRBD2. This CDR3 has 19 residues. The germline V gene encodes CDR1 SGHVS and CDR2 FNYEAQ. The J segment lost 0 bases and the V segment lost 1 base, leaving 8 bases of the junction unmatched. The CDR3 sequence: CASSLGLAGGQGSTDTQYF. The CDR3 DNA is TGTGCCAGCAGCTTAGGGCTAGCGGGGGGGCAAGGTAGCACAGATACGCAGTATTTT.

A single count supports this clone. Written as DNA, the CDR3 is TGCAGCGGACGACAGGGGAGGGACACTGAAGCTTTCTTT. Translation: CSGRQGRDTEAFF. The V gene is TRBV29-1, the J gene TRBJ1-1, with 8 bases fitting TRBD1. The CDR3 loop spans 13 amino acids. From germline, CDR1 is SQVTM and CDR2 ANQGSEA. J was trimmed by 3 bases and V by 7 bases; bases with no gene match: 7.

This clone has a single count. The chain combines TRBV6-5 with TRBJ1-6; D is perhaps TRBD1 (5 bases). Trimming left V 8 bases short and J 10 bases short, with 18 bases between. CDR3 length equals 14 residues. Germline V gene data show CDR1 as MNHEY and CDR2 as SVGAGI. This CDR3 is CASGAWGDESPLHF. The CDR3 coding sequence is TGTGCCAGCGGGGCTTGGGGTGACGAATCACCCCTCCACTTT.

The chain links TRBV25-1 to TRBJ2-5, with TRBD2 identical over 12 bases. Trimming removed 6 bases from V and 1 base from J; junction bases left unmatched: 0. The CDR3 extends over 14 amino acids. Germline V lookup: CDR1 MGHDK, CDR2 SYGVNS. CDR3 in amino acids: CASRTSGSQETQYF. Here the CDR3 DNA reads TGTGCCAGCAGGACTAGCGGGAGCCAAGAGACCCAGTACTTC.

The rearrangement joins TRBV5-5 to TRBJ2-5; 8 bases map to TRBD2. V shed 4 bases and J 2 bases; nucleotides not matched to a gene: 4. This CDR3 contains 14 residues. The germline CDR1 and CDR2 sequences are SGHKS and YYEKEE (reference sequence). The CDR3 is CASSPGTRQETQYF. The CDR3, as DNA: TGTGCCAGCAGCCCGGGGACTAGACAAGAGACCCAGTACTTC.

The chain links TRBV3-1 (or the pseudogene TRBV3-2) to TRBJ2-7; 10 bases are shared with TRBD2. Trimming removed 1 base from V and 2 bases from J; junction bases left unmatched: 2. Germline V gives CDR1 LGHDT, CDR2 YNNKEL (reference sequence). The CDR3 extends over 15 amino acids. The CDR3 here is CASSQGSGGAYEQYF. The CDR3 nucleotides are TGTGCCAGCAGCCAAGGAAGCGGGGGGGCCTACGAGCAGTACTTC.

V gene TRBV3-1 (or the pseudogene TRBV3-2) combines with J gene TRBJ1-4, with TRBD1 matching 9 bases. Germline V gives CDR1 LGHDT, CDR2 YNNKEL (reference sequence). CDR3 size: 16 residues. V shed 4 bases, J shed 4 bases, and the junction held 7 bases outside the gene matches. The DNA of the CDR3 is TGTGCCAGCAGCCCCGCACAGGGGGCGGTTAATGAAAAACTGTTTTTT. It yields the protein CASSPAQGAVNEKLFF.

This chain connects TRBV11-2 to TRBJ1-2; D is unresolved. Trimming took off 5 bases at V and 2 bases at J, with 12 bases between the two ends. From germline, CDR1 is SGHAT and CDR2 FQNNGV. The CDR3 extends over 14 amino acids. The CDR3 coding sequence is TGTGCCAGCAGCCGATCCGACAAGAACTATGGCTACACCTTC. It codes for CASSRSDKNYGYTF. Using reference TRBV11-2 and TRBJ1-2 for the parts outside the CDR3, the full variable domain is EAGVAQSPRYKIIEKRQSVAFWCNPISGHATLYWYQQILGQGPKLLIQFQNNGVVDDSQLPKDRFSAERLKGVDSTLKIQPAKLEDSAVYLCASSRSDKNYGYTFGSGTRLTVV.

This chain connects TRBV6-2 or TRBV6-3 to TRBJ2-3, with a tentative D call TRBD1 (6 bases). The CDR3 is 16 amino acids. Germline CDR1 and CDR2: MNHEY and SVGEGT. Trimming removed 6 bases at V and 4 bases at J, with 20 bases between. The DNA of the CDR3 is TGTGCCAGCAGCCTCTTGGGGGCGGCGAGCGCAGATACGCAGTATTTT. It codes for CASSLLGAASADTQYF.

The sample holds one count of this clone. The chain links TRBV5-6 to TRBJ2-7, with a weak D call TRBD2 (6 bases). Trimming cost V 1 base and J 1 base, with 12 bases left between them. CDR1 and CDR2 from the germline V gene are SGHDT and YYEEEE. The CDR3 contains 15 residues. CDR3 sequence reads: CASSLPGGKSYEQYF. CDR3 DNA: TGTGCCAGCAGCTTGCCAGGAGGGAAGTCCTACGAGCAGTACTTC.

The chain employs TRBV28 and TRBJ1-2; 7 nucleotides line up with TRBD1. Germline CDR1 reads MDHEN; CDR2 reads SYDVKM. The CDR3 length is 13 residues. V was clipped by 5 bases and J by 6 bases; unmatched bases: 6. The CDR3 DNA reads TGTGCCAGCAGTCGGACAGGAGGGAATGGCTACACCTTC. Translating gives CASSRTGGNGYTF.

The gene calls are TRBV5-4 and TRBJ2-1; D is ambiguous. Germline CDR1 reads SGHNT; CDR2 reads YYREEE (reference sequence). V was clipped by 4 bases and J by 0 bases, with 11 bases between them. The CDR3 is made up of 15 amino acids. The CDR3 bases are TGTGCCAGCAGCAGACTGAGAAGCTCCTACAATGAGCAGTTCTTC. Translating it yields CASSRLRSSYNEQFF.

This clone has a single count. The chain carries TRBV7-9 and TRBJ2-1, with TRBD1 identical over 7 bases. The CDR3 contains 13 residues. CDR1 is SEHNR, CDR2 FQNEAQ, per germline (reference sequence). Trimming removed 6 bases from V and 2 bases from J; junction bases left unmatched: 1. The DNA for the CDR3 is TGTGCCAGCAGGGACAGGACCTACAATGAGCAGTTCTTC. This sequence encodes CASRDRTYNEQFF.